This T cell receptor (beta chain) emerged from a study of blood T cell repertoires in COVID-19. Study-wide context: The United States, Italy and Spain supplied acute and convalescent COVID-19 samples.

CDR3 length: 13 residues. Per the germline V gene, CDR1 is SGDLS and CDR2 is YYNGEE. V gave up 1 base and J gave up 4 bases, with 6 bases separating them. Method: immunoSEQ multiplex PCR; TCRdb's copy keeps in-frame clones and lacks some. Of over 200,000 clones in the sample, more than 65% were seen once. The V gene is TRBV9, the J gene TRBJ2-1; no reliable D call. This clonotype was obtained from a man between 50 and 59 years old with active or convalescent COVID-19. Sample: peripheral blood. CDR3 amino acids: CASSVQWYNEQFF. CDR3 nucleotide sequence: TGTGCCAGCAGCGTACAGTGGTACAATGAGCAGTTCTTC.